This TCR beta chain was sequenced during a study of long-term antiretroviral therapy in people with HIV (dated 2022 in TCRdb). About the investigation overall: The earliest samples were collected approximately a decade before the 2015 WHO recommendation for immediate ART, a period when ART was typically delayed until CD4 counts fell. This retrospective serial study examined whether starting ART and sustained HIV suppression were associated with changes in the composition and diversity of the TRB repertoire in peripheral blood. From some 33 adults with confirmed HIV infection, the cohort provided approximately 210 cryopreserved PBMC samples, gathered serially across a mean of about six years (range 1-12). Among the approximately 30 participants with HIV, ten to eleven were female. No cross-contamination during QIAcube processing was shown when test extractions of a monoclonal T-cell line were performed alongside roughly 30 polyclonal samples. The investigation overall reported the following: Expanded TRB clones identified before ART initiation dominated the repertoire at all time points, although this dominance fluctuated and declined in many PLHIV after ART. No data were available on ART adherence, viral resistance or therapy changes, limiting inferences about post-ART repertoire changes. The samples span the years 2004 to 2017, and the ART regimens used at that time may not be as effective as current regimens. Because cell numbers in pre-ART samples were limited, unsorted PBMC were profiled instead of sorted CD4+ and CD8+ T cells. Starting ART was linked to a significant rise in TRB diversity, yet even with long-term ART the diversity remained significantly lower than in transplant donor controls. Limited PBMC availability meant only the TCR beta chain was sequenced, without alpha chain pairing. Compared with controls, HIV repertoires had narrower CDR3 length ranges, and the network structure pointed to an antigen-experienced repertoire that shifted only slightly toward naive after ART.

Inclusion was restricted to participants for whom at least one PBMC sample before ART initiation and at least two post-ART samples were available. Every participant with HIV received treatment in the United States of America. Cryopreserved samples of about 0.95-10 million PBMC were thawed and washed before DNA extraction. At the time of the earliest PBMC sample, participants with HIV were aged between roughly 23 and 60 years. Each participant contributed PBMC samples from 1-4 timepoints before ART initiation and 2-8 timepoints after ART initiation, with a median of 7 samples. For every participant, serial HIV viral load, CD4+ T-cell count, ART history and demographic data were obtained. Genomic DNA was extracted from unsorted PBMC with a Qiagen kit on a QIAcube, processed in batches of 12 samples. Sequencing of the TRB variable region was done with the immunoSEQ hsTCRB v3.0 assay at survey level resolution. The target sequencing depth for TRB was roughly 35,000-50,000 T-cell genomes per sample. TRB libraries were pooled and sequenced on an Illumina MiSeq using a v3 150-cycle kit. Per the original workflow: Repertoire analysis was performed in R inside a reproducible Nextflow workflow that covered QC, data transformation and analysis. LymphoSeq2, an R package for exploring AIRR-Seq data, was used to implement the custom analyses. After excluding a few samples that yielded fewer than 5000 total TRB sequences, approximately 180 HIV repertoires remained for analysis. Among the roughly 190 retained HIV repertoires, about 60 were collected before ART initiation and approximately 130 were collected after ART initiation. Repertoires were downsampled to 5000 TRB nucleotide sequences, and summary statistics were averaged over 100 downsampling iterations. Only TRB sequences with CDR3 regions of at least seven amino acids were retained for analysis. Diversity was assessed using a clonality score derived from Shannon entropy and using the Gini coefficient. In repertoire networks, the top 5000 CDR3 amino acid sequences were linked whenever an edit distance of one separated two sequences. For TRB CDR3 amino acid sequences, antigen specificity groups and MHC restriction were predicted with GLIPH2. CDR3 amino acid sequences were matched against VDJdb and McPAS-TCR to flag known CMV, EBV, HIV or tissue antigen associations. Pre-ART, post-ART and control groups were compared with Wilcoxon signed-rank tests and Holm-Bonferroni correction. Sourced from immuneACCESS, this table was stored by TCRdb with only in-frame sequences that have V and J called. A share of the clones is absent; for the studies checked, an unresolved V gene accounts for under half, and the remainder has no known explanation. D and trimming come from the DNA, and the V and J calls and clone size come from that table. The sample table shows about 20,000 clones, and less than 85% are seen once. Approximately 11% of the sample is held by the ten biggest clonotypes.

The CDR3 measures 14 amino acids from cysteine to phenylalanine. Solely the CDR3 DNA is kept, with 42 bases framed from the first base. In regard to this clone: No cognate antigen has been identified for it. Base quality data are lacking; no much larger clone is found one base away.

The chain employs TRBV21-1 and TRBJ2-5; TRBD1, the table's D call, was not compared with the DNA. TRBV21-1 represents a pseudogene. The starting material was unsorted PBMCs, obtained 0.2 years after starting antiretroviral therapy. The sequence came from a woman in her forties with HIV. CDR3 reads: CASSGGFPKETQYF. In nucleotides, the sequence is TGTGCCAGCAGCGGGGGCTTCCCAAAAGAGACCCAGTACTTC.